The rows below give T cell receptor beta chains drawn from one sample of a study of a mutant IDH1 vaccine in newly diagnosed glioma. Antigens of these TCRs are unknown. TCRdb's copy holds only in-frame clones and misses some; the assay was immunoSEQ multiplex PCR. The sample lists roughly 36,000 clones, roughly 90% occurring once. This material consisted of PBMCs, taken from a glioma patient whose treatment included an IDH1 peptide vaccine. These receptors came from a man in his forties with glioma. The CDR3 runs from the conserved cysteine through the conserved F or W. D genes are given only for firm matches. Clone sizes are given selectively: once, few, many, or a class where the clone is expanded.

>-|TRBV29-1|TRBJ2-3|once
TGCAGCGTTCCGCCTCAGGGCTTCACAGATACGCAGTATTTT
CSVPPQGFTDTQYF
>-|TRBV4-1|TRBJ1-5|-
TGCGCCAGCAGCCAAGATCGGAGCAATCAGCCCCAGCATTTT
CASSQDRSNQPQHF
>TRBD1|TRBV25-1|TRBJ2-7|-
TGTGCCAGCAGTGAAGGGAACAGGGGGACCTACGAGCAGTACTTC
CASSEGNRGTYEQYF
>-|TRBV4-2|TRBJ1-3|-
TGTGCCAGCAGCCAGCAATACGGACAATCTGTGGCCCTAAACACCATATATTTT
CASSQQYGQSVALNTIYF
>TRBD1|TRBV28|TRBJ1-6|-
TGTGCCAGCAGCCACCGGACAGGGGTGGTTTCACCCCTCCACTTT
CASSHRTGVVSPLHF
>-|TRBV5-4|TRBJ1-1|-
TGTGCCAGCAGCTTGGATGGAGGAGTGGACGCTGAAGCTTTCTTT
CASSLDGGVDAEAFF
>-|TRBV30|TRBJ1-6|few
TGTGCCTGGAGTGAGTTAGATAATTCACCCCTCCACTTT
CAWSELDNSPLHF
>-|TRBV12-1|TRBJ2-1|-
TGTGCCAGCAGCCCTCGTTTTGCGAGCTCCTACAATGAGCAGTTCTTC
CASSPRFASSYNEQFF
>TRBD1|TRBV5-1|TRBJ1-1|-
TGCGCCAGCAGCCCGACAGGGGGAAGGATGGAAGCTTTCTTT
CASSPTGGRMEAFF
>-|TRBV6-1|TRBJ1-1|-
TGTGCCAGCAGTGAAGCGTTTTCGGGGCCTGAAGCTTTCTTT
CASSEAFSGPEAFF
>TRBD1|TRBV5-8|TRBJ1-2|-
TGTGCCAGCAGCTTGACAGGGGTTAATGGCTACACCTTC
CASSLTGVNGYTF
>-|TRBV29-1|TRBJ2-3|-
TGCAGCGTTGAGACTGGTACTAGCACAGATACGCAGTATTTT
CSVETGTSTDTQYF
>TRBD1|TRBV5-4|TRBJ2-2|-
TGTGCCAGCAGCTTACAGGGGGCGGAAAACACCGGGGAGCTGTTTTTT
CASSLQGAENTGELFF
>-|TRBV9|TRBJ1-3|-
TGTGCCAGCAGCGTAGGCGGGGACGGTCGCTCTGGAAACACCATATATTTT
CASSVGGDGRSGNTIYF
>-|TRBV14|TRBJ2-1|-
TGTGCCAGCAGCCAAGAGATTGGGGGGCGCAAGAATGAGCAGTTCTTC
CASSQEIGGRKNEQFF
>TRBD1|TRBV5-8|TRBJ1-1|-
TGTGCCAGCAGACCCACAGGGGGCTCAGGTGAAGCTTTCTTT
CASRPTGGSGEAFF
>-|TRBV18|TRBJ2-1|-
TGTGCCAGCTCCCCGGGACGAAACAATGAGCAGTTCTTC
CASSPGRNNEQFF
>-|TRBV7-9|TRBJ1-2|-
TGTGCCAGCAGCCCAGCGGGAGGGGGCTATGGCTACACCTTC
CASSPAGGGYGYTF
>TRBD2|TRBV4-2|TRBJ2-3|-
TGTGCCAGCAGCCAAGTTAGCGGGGGTAATCCGGATACGCAGTATTTT
CASSQVSGGNPDTQYF
>TRBD1|TRBV7-6|TRBJ1-2|-
TGTGCCAGCAGCCCCGGACAGGGGGTCGGTGGCTACACCTTC
CASSPGQGVGGYTF
>-|TRBV28|TRBJ1-2|once
TGTGCCAGCAGTTTACCAATCCGGCCCCGGGACGGGGACGAATCTAACTATGGCTACACCTTC
CASSLPIRPRDGDESNYGYTF
>-|TRBV18|TRBJ1-4|-
TGTGCCAGCTCACCAGGAGGGGGAGAGGAAAAACTGTTTTTT
CASSPGGGEEKLFF
>TRBD1|TRBV29-1|TRBJ2-3|-
TGCAGCGTTGTAGGTACAGGGGTCACAGATACGCAGTATTTT
CSVVGTGVTDTQYF
>-|TRBV5-4|TRBJ2-3|few
TGTGCCAGCAGCCCCCGACGGGACCAGCGTGGAGATACGCAGTATTTT
CASSPRRDQRGDTQYF
>TRBD2|TRBV7-6|TRBJ2-7|-
TGTGCCAGCAGCTTAGAGGAGTCTAGCGGGACCTACGAGCAGTACTTC
CASSLEESSGTYEQYF
>-|TRBV18|TRBJ1-1|-
TGTGCCAGCTCACCATCTCCAGGGAAAACTGAAGCTTTCTTT
CASSPSPGKTEAFF
>TRBD1|TRBV5-1|TRBJ1-1|-
TGCGCCAGCAGCCCCAGGGGGACTATGAACACTGAAGCTTTCTTT
CASSPRGTMNTEAFF
>-|TRBV30|TRBJ1-2|-
TGTGCCTGGAGTCAACTTGGGGTTGGCTACACCTTC
CAWSQLGVGYTF
>-|TRBV4-2|TRBJ1-1|-
TGTGCCAGCAGCCAAGTACCCGGCCGGGACAACACTGAAGCTTTCTTT
CASSQVPGRDNTEAFF
>TRBD1|TRBV5-5|TRBJ1-2|-
TGTGCCAGCAGCTTAAGTGGACAGGGGGTTAACGGCTACACCTTC
CASSLSGQGVNGYTF
>TRBD1|TRBV19|TRBJ1-2|-
TGTGCCAGTACAGGGGGCGCTTCCTTTAACTATGGCTACACCTTC
CASTGGASFNYGYTF
>TRBD1|TRBV7-2|TRBJ1-2|-
TGTGCCAGCAGCAGTCGTAGGACAGGGGGCTACACCTTC
CASSSRRTGGYTF
>-|TRBV6-1|TRBJ1-2|-
TGTGCCAGCAGTGCGGGCACGTCTAACTATGGCTACACCTTC
CASSAGTSNYGYTF
>-|TRBV19|TRBJ1-5|-
TGTGCCAGTGGACTTGGGGGCAGGGATCAGCCCCAGCATTTT
CASGLGGRDQPQHF
>-|TRBV15|TRBJ1-6|-
TGTGCCACCAGCAGAGACGCTACGTCACGCCCGGCAGGCAATTCACCCCTCCACTTT
CATSRDATSRPAGNSPLHF
>TRBD1|TRBV28|TRBJ1-1|-
TGTGCCAGCAGGGATGGGACAGGGGCCGGGAAAGCTTTCTTT
CASRDGTGAGKAFF
>-|TRBV4-1|TRBJ1-2|-
TGCGCCAGCAGCCAAAGGATAGCTAACTATGGCTACACCTTC
CASSQRIANYGYTF
>-|TRBV10-3|TRBJ2-5|-
TGTGCCACTGGAGGGGGGGAGACAATCCAAGAGACCCAGTACTTC
CATGGGETIQETQYF
>-|TRBV28|TRBJ1-5|-
TGTGCCAGCAGTATACAGGGAGGGGATCAGCCCCAGCATTTT
CASSIQGGDQPQHF
>-|TRBV19|TRBJ2-1|-
TGTGCCAGTAGTACGACAGCTCTATACAATGAGCAGTTCTTC
CASSTTALYNEQFF
>TRBD2|TRBV7-3|TRBJ2-2|-
TGTGCCAGCAGCTTGCGTCCGCTAGCGGGAAACTCGGGGGAGCTGTTTTTT
CASSLRPLAGNSGELFF
>-|TRBV15|TRBJ1-4|-
TGTGCCACCAGCAAACCCCTGACAGGCGAAAAACTGTTTTTT
CATSKPLTGEKLFF
>-|TRBV14|TRBJ1-2|-
TGTGCCAGCAGCCGTAGAGGCAATGCGGGCTATGGCTACACCTTC
CASSRRGNAGYGYTF
>TRBD2|TRBV30|TRBJ2-5|-
TGTGCCTGGAGTGCACTCACACGGGGGGGACAAGAGACCCAGTACTTC
CAWSALTRGGQETQYF
>-|TRBV4-1|TRBJ2-5|-
TGCGCCAGCAGCCAGTTGGGCCGGGGCGGGCCGGGCGAGACCCAGTACTTC
CASSQLGRGGPGETQYF
>-|TRBV27|TRBJ1-2|-
TGTGCCAGCAGCCTAAGCATACAGGGACCCTATGGCTACACCTTC
CASSLSIQGPYGYTF
>TRBD1|TRBV6-6|TRBJ2-1|-
TGTGCCAGCAGACGCGGACAGGGGCTGAACAATGAGCAGTTCTTC
CASRRGQGLNNEQFF
>-|TRBV28|TRBJ1-2|-
TGTGCCAGCATCACGAAGGGGAGGGGCGAAAGTCGGGGCTACACCTTC
CASITKGRGESRGYTF
>-|TRBV5-6|TRBJ2-1|-
TGTGCCAGCAGCTTGTTTGGGGGGGCAAGGTTGAATGAGCAGTTCTTC
CASSLFGGARLNEQFF
>-|TRBV5-1|TRBJ1-3|-
TGCGCCAGCAGCTTGGGGCAGATCTCTGGAAACACCATATATTTT
CASSLGQISGNTIYF
>-|TRBV6-1|TRBJ1-1|-
TGTGCCAGCAGTGAATCTGTAGGGGGGAACACTGAAGCTTTCTTT
CASSESVGGNTEAFF
>-|TRBV28|TRBJ2-5|-
TGTGCCAGCAGTTTCCCGCCAGGGGAGACCCAGTACTTC
CASSFPPGETQYF
>TRBD1|TRBV30|TRBJ1-3|-
TGTGCCTGGAGTGTCCCCGGACAGGGGAGCTCTGGAAACACCATATATTTT
CAWSVPGQGSSGNTIYF
>-|TRBV7-2|TRBJ1-2|-
TGTGCCAGCAGCTTAGGCGTATCAGGCTATGGCTACACCTTC
CASSLGVSGYGYTF